These 32 T cell receptor beta chains came from one sample sequenced in a study of blood T cell repertoires in COVID-19. The data were produced by immunoSEQ multiplex PCR, yet TCRdb's version contains in-frame clones alone and is incomplete. In the table there are over 200,000 clones, 84% of which are singletons. The sequenced sample was peripheral blood. Every receptor here comes from a woman in her 50s with active or convalescent COVID-19.

This clone was observed a handful of times. The rearrangement uses TRBV25-1 and TRBJ1-2; weak D call: TRBD1 (5 bases). CDR3 length: 14 residues. V lost 1 base to trimming and J lost 2 bases, with 8 bases between them. Germline CDR1 is MGHDK and CDR2 is SYGVNS. The CDR3 spells CASSESEGNYGYTF. DNA of the CDR3: TGTGCCAGCAGTGAATCGGAGGGGAACTATGGCTACACCTTC.

This chain links TRBV6-5 with TRBJ2-4; D is possibly TRBD2 (6 bases). The germline V gene has CDR1 MNHEY and CDR2 SVGAGI. The CDR3 sequence is 16 residues long. Between the trimmed V and J ends, which lost 2 bases and 7 bases, there was a span of 18 bases. The CDR3 region is CASSYQTGVGGNIQYF. CDR3 nucleotides: TGTGCCAGCAGTTACCAGACCGGCGTAGGAGGGAACATTCAGTACTTC.

This clone was picked up one time. This chain joins TRBV5-4 and TRBJ1-4; D is perhaps TRBD1 (6 bases). CDR1 SGHNT and CDR2 YYREEE come from the germline V gene (reference sequence). The V and J ends lost 0 bases and 3 bases respectively, with 12 bases between them. CDR3 length equals 16 residues. CDR3 amino acids: CASSLGGGFANEKLFF. In nucleotides, the CDR3 is TGTGCCAGCAGCTTGGGGGGGGGCTTTGCTAATGAAAAACTGTTTTTT.

The rearrangement links TRBV27 to TRBJ1-2; D might be TRBD1 (5 bases). V lost 8 bases and J lost 6, with 13 bases in between. CDR1 and CDR2 (germline): MNHEY, SMNVEV (reference sequence). CDR3 size: 12 residues. Here the CDR3 reads CASPRGENGYTF. The CDR3 DNA reads as TGTGCCAGCCCCCGGGGGGAGAATGGCTACACCTTC.

J is TRBJ1-1 and V is TRBV19; tentatively, D is TRBD1 (5 bases). Trimming removed 3 bases at V and 4 bases at J, with 18 bases between. Germline CDR1 is LNHDA and CDR2 is SQIVND (reference sequence). CDR3 length equals 16 residues. The chain's CDR3 is CASSIPKGFWATEAFF. In DNA, the CDR3 is TGTGCCAGTAGTATCCCTAAGGGGTTTTGGGCCACTGAAGCTTTCTTT.

This chain joins TRBV7-2 and TRBJ2-1; TRBD2 matches at 8 bases. Germline CDR1 and CDR2: SGHTA and FQGNSA. CDR3 length: 14 residues. With 5 bases clipped from V and 2 bases from J, the junction kept 2 bases outside the gene matches. This chain's CDR3 is CASSQAGAYNEQFF. In DNA, the CDR3 is TGTGCCAGCAGCCAAGCGGGGGCCTACAATGAGCAGTTCTTC.

This clone was found a few times. The chain couples TRBV28 to TRBJ1-3; 9 bases align to TRBD1. V lost 6 bases to trimming and J lost 2 bases; unmatched junction nucleotides: 2. This CDR3 region has 14 residues. Per germline, CDR1 MDHEN and CDR2 SYDVKM. DNA of the CDR3: TGTGCCAGCAGCCGGACAGGGGCTGGAAACACCATATATTTT. Encoded protein: CASSRTGAGNTIYF.

This clone was seen a handful of times. Possible read error: a much larger clone is one base away. This sequence joins TRBV6-4 and TRBJ1-1; possibly TRBD1 for D (6 bases). Trimming shortened V by 3 bases and J by 1 base, and 6 bases separated the two germline ends. The germline V gene has CDR1 MRHNA and CDR2 SNTAGT. There are 13 residues in the CDR3. The chain's CDR3 is CASSEGANTEAFF. CDR3 DNA: TGTGCCAGCAGTGAGGGGGCGAACACTGAAGCTTTCTTT.

The chain couples TRBV27 to TRBJ1-1, with D unresolved. Germline V gene data show CDR1 as MNHEY and CDR2 as SMNVEV (reference sequence). V was pared by 8 bases and J by 6 bases, with 13 bases between. The CDR3 extends over 12 amino acids. The DNA of the CDR3 is TGTGCCAGCGGTATCGGGTGGCCTGAAGCTTTCTTT. This sequence encodes CASGIGWPEAFF.

The chain combines TRBV2 with TRBJ1-5; no reliable D call. Deletions cut 6 bases from V and 5 bases from J, with 11 bases between. There are 13 residues in the CDR3. Germline CDR1 SNHLY, CDR2 FYNNEI. Here the CDR3 DNA reads TGTGCCAGCAGAAGGGAAGCGGATCAGCCCCAGCATTTT. Translated, it gives CASRREADQPQHF.

This clone has a handful of counts. This chain links TRBV6-1 with TRBJ2-1, with D possibly being TRBD1 (6 bases). V was clipped by 7 bases and J by 7 bases, with 11 bases between them. The CDR3 consists of 12 residues. From germline, CDR1 is MNHNS and CDR2 SASEGT. As DNA, the CDR3 is TGTGCCAGCACCCGGGACACAAATGAGCAGTTCTTC. Translation: CASTRDTNEQFF.

The genes are TRBV2 and TRBJ2-7; D possibly corresponds to TRBD1 (6 bases). This CDR3 region has 11 residues. Between the trimmed V and J ends, which lost 8 bases and 3 bases, there was a span of 8 bases. From germline, CDR1 is SNHLY and CDR2 FYNNEI. The CDR3 here is CASAQGYEQYF. The DNA for the CDR3 is TGTGCCAGCGCACAGGGCTACGAGCAGTACTTC.

V gene TRBV19 combines with J gene TRBJ1-4; 7 positions match TRBD1. The CDR3 runs to 13 residues. CDR1 LNHDA and CDR2 SQIVND come from the germline V gene (reference sequence). After removal of 5 bases from V and 8 bases from J, the junction contained 5 bases not matched to a gene. CDR3 residues: CASSGRGSEKLFF. CDR3 DNA sequence: TGTGCCAGTAGTGGCAGGGGGAGCGAAAAACTGTTTTTT. Complete variable domain (other parts from reference TRBV19 and TRBJ1-4): DGGITQSPKYLFRKEGQNVTLSCEQNLNHDAMYWYRQDPGQGLRLIYYSQIVNDFQKGDIAEGYSVSREKKESFPLTVTSAQKNPTAFYLCASSGRGSEKLFFGSGTQLSVL.

A single count supports this clone. The V and J genes are TRBV11-2 and TRBJ2-3; 12 bases map to TRBD1. Looked up from germline, CDR1 is SGHAT and CDR2 is FQNNGV. The CDR3 runs to 15 residues. The J segment lost 5 bases and the V segment lost 4 bases, leaving 4 bases of the junction unmatched. This chain's CDR3 is CASSWGQGAGDTQYF. The CDR3 DNA reads TGTGCCAGCAGCTGGGGACAGGGGGCGGGAGATACGCAGTATTTT.

The chain couples TRBV4-1 to TRBJ1-2; 7 nucleotides match TRBD1. Germline V gene sequence: CDR1 MGHRA, CDR2 YSYEKL. The V and J ends lost 3 bases and 0 bases, in that order; junction bases with no gene match: 7. This CDR3 region has 16 residues. The CDR3 spells CASSHNRDRANYGYTF. The DNA of the CDR3 is TGCGCCAGCAGCCACAACCGGGACAGAGCTAACTATGGCTACACCTTC.

The chain employs TRBV11-2 and TRBJ1-2, with 7 nucleotides matching TRBD1. This CDR3 contains 14 residues. The germline CDR1 and CDR2 sequences are SGHAT and FQNNGV. V lost 0 bases to trimming and J lost 5 bases; unmatched junction nucleotides: 3. The CDR3 here is CASSLEAGGYGYTF. The CDR3 DNA reads TGTGCCAGCAGCTTAGAGGCAGGGGGTTATGGCTACACCTTC.

J is TRBJ1-1 and V is TRBV29-1; 7 bases are shared with TRBD1. Germline CDR1 is SQVTM and CDR2 is ANQGSEA. V lost 3 bases and J lost 1; bases outside the gene matches: 8. The CDR3 totals 15 residues. The chain's CDR3 is CSVESRGSRNTEAFF. The CDR3 DNA reads as TGCAGCGTTGAGTCCAGGGGGAGTAGGAACACTGAAGCTTTCTTT.

The gene calls are TRBV7-6 and TRBJ1-1; TRBD1 is a possible D gene (6 bases). With 1 base removed from V and 4 bases from J, the gap between germline ends came to 13 bases. Germline-derived CDR1 and CDR2 are SGHVS and FNYEAQ. The CDR3 is made up of 15 amino acids. The CDR3 here is CASSLVATGGTEAFF. In DNA form, the CDR3 reads TGTGCCAGCAGCTTAGTAGCGACAGGTGGCACTGAAGCTTTCTTT.

This sequence joins TRBV29-1 and TRBJ2-7, with 8 bases lining up with TRBD1. The germline V gene encodes CDR1 SQVTM and CDR2 ANQGSEA. Losses at the gene ends were 6 bases for V and 2 bases for J; bases not matched to a gene: 9. The CDR3 sequence is 14 residues long. This CDR3 is CSVARGLLTYEQYF. For the CDR3, the DNA is TGCAGCGTAGCCAGGGGGCTACTAACCTACGAGCAGTACTTC.

The sample holds a few counts of this clone. V gene TRBV30 combines with J gene TRBJ1-2, with D hard to call. The CDR3 runs to 13 residues. Trimming stripped 4 bases from V and 5 bases from J, with 14 bases between. Per the germline V gene, CDR1 is GTSNPN and CDR2 is SVGIG (reference sequence). This CDR3 reads CAWTREVGYGYTF. In DNA form, the CDR3 reads TGTGCCTGGACCCGCGAAGTTGGTTATGGCTACACCTTC. Based on the CDR3 plus reference TRBV30 and TRBJ1-2, the full variable domain is SQTIHQWPATLVQPVGSPLSLECTVEGTSNPNLYWYRQAAGRGLQLLFYSVGIGQISSEVPQNLSASRPQDRQFILSSKKLLLSDSGFYLCAWTREVGYGYTFGSGTRLTVV.

The J gene is TRBJ1-4, the V gene TRBV6-5, with 9 bases identical to TRBD1. CDR1 is MNHEY and CDR2 is SVGAGI in the germline V gene. J was trimmed by 8 bases and V by 7 bases; bases with no gene match: 11. This CDR3 spans 15 amino acids. In DNA, the CDR3 is TGTGCCAGCATTCTACAGGGGGCCTCCGCCGAAAAACTGTTTTTT. Translating it yields CASILQGASAEKLFF.

The chain uses TRBV28 and TRBJ1-6, with 10 bases aligning to TRBD1. The trim removed 3 bases at V and 14 bases at J, leaving 16 bases unmatched. The CDR3 loop spans 17 amino acids. Germline lookup yields CDR1 MDHEN and CDR2 SYDVKM. In DNA form, the CDR3 reads TGTGCCAGCAGTTTGTCCGGGACAGGGGCCCCAGGAGTAGCCCTCCACTTT. The encoded protein is CASSLSGTGAPGVALHF. Full variable domain (remainder filled in from reference TRBV28 and TRBJ1-6): DVKVTQSSRYLVKRTGEKVFLECVQDMDHENMFWYRQDPGLGLRLIYFSYDVKMKEKGDIPEGYSVSREKKERFSLILESASTNQTSMYLCASSLSGTGAPGVALHFGNGTRLTVT.

The chain is built from TRBV19 and TRBJ2-2; 10 nucleotides align to TRBD2. CDR3 length: 17 residues. The germline gives CDR1 LNHDA, CDR2 SQIVND (reference sequence). V lost 4 bases, J lost 1 base, and 6 bases stayed unmatched. The CDR3 DNA reads as TGTGCCAGTAGTACTCCAAGACTAGCGGGGAACACCGGGGAGCTGTTTTTT. Protein sequence: CASSTPRLAGNTGELFF.

V and J are TRBV7-9 and TRBJ2-1; D is perhaps TRBD1 (6 bases). The V gene's germline CDR1 is SEHNR and CDR2 FQNEAQ (reference sequence). The V and J ends lost 2 bases and 7 bases respectively, with 18 bases between them. This CDR3 has 16 amino acids. The CDR3 bases are TGTGCCAGCAGCTTACAGCTAGAAGGAAGGGGGAATGAGCAGTTCTTC. This translates into CASSLQLEGRGNEQFF.

This clone was observed a few times. The gene calls are TRBV5-1 and TRBJ1-1; 8 bases map to TRBD1. CDR3 length: 15 residues. Germline V gene sequence: CDR1 SGHRS, CDR2 YFSETQ. The V and J ends lost 5 bases and 4 bases, in that order; junction bases with no gene match: 10. In nucleotides, the CDR3 is TGCGCCAGCAGTCTTTCGAGGACAGGGACCACTGAAGCTTTCTTT. As protein: CASSLSRTGTTEAFF.

This sequence joins TRBV6-5 and TRBJ1-1, with 8 bases aligning to TRBD1. V shed 6 bases and J 3 bases; nucleotides not matched to a gene: 9. From germline, CDR1 is MNHEY and CDR2 SVGAGI. This CDR3 region has 15 residues. In DNA, the CDR3 is TGTGCCAGCAGGGGTGACAGGGGAGGGTACACTGAAGCTTTCTTT. Translating gives CASRGDRGGYTEAFF.

This clone was counted many times. Other nucleotide sequences in the sample specify the same CDR3. CDR3 residues: CASSPSRVNTGNTIYF. The CDR3 bases are TGTGCCAGCAGCCCCTCGAGGGTCAATACTGGAAACACCATATATTTT. The chain combines TRBV11-2 with TRBJ1-3; no clear D gene. Deletions cut 5 bases from V and 2 bases from J, with 16 bases between. In germline, CDR1 is SGHAT, CDR2 FQNNGV. The CDR3 loop spans 16 amino acids.

The chain employs TRBV28 and TRBJ1-2, with unresolved D. Germline lookup yields CDR1 MDHEN and CDR2 SYDVKM. The CDR3 totals 14 residues. Trimming removed 2 bases at V and 9 bases at J, with 16 bases between. The CDR3 sequence is CASSLPTPASSYTF. In DNA form, the CDR3 reads TGTGCCAGCAGTTTACCGACTCCGGCGAGTAGCTACACCTTC.

The J gene is TRBJ2-7, the V gene TRBV5-1; TRBD1 matches 9 bases. Looked up from germline, CDR1 is SGHRS and CDR2 is YFSETQ. The CDR3 extends over 16 amino acids. The junction had 10 bases not matched to a gene; V was cut back by 0 bases and J by 6 bases. CDR3 loop: CASSLVGQGFGSEQYV. In DNA, the CDR3 is TGCGCCAGCAGCTTGGTGGGACAGGGATTTGGATCCGAGCAGTACGTC.

The chain combines TRBV3-1 (or the pseudogene TRBV3-2) with TRBJ1-5, with 11 bases fitting TRBD1. From germline, CDR1 is LGHDT and CDR2 YNNKEL (reference sequence). The CDR3 is 14 residues long. After removal of 4 bases from V and 7 bases from J, the junction contained 3 bases not matched to a gene. The CDR3 region has the DNA TGTGCCAGCAGCCCCGGACAGGGGGCACAGCCCCAGCATTTT. Translating gives CASSPGQGAQPQHF.

The gene calls are TRBV10-3 and TRBJ1-2, with 8 bases aligning to TRBD1. J was trimmed by 0 bases and V by 4 bases; bases with no gene match: 10. Germline CDR1 and CDR2: ENHRY and SYGVKD. This CDR3 region has 17 residues. Here the CDR3 DNA reads TGTGCCATCAGTGTACCCAGGACAGGGTGGGCTAACTATGGCTACACCTTC. Translation gives CAISVPRTGWANYGYTF.

The V and J genes are TRBV7-9 and TRBJ2-4; D possibly corresponds to TRBD2 (7 bases). The CDR3 spans 16 residues. Germline V gene sequence: CDR1 SEHNR, CDR2 FQNEAQ (reference sequence). The V end lost 1 base, the J end lost 3 bases, and 13 bases lay between the germline ends. The CDR3 sequence is CASSLGAGADKNIQYF. As DNA, the CDR3 is TGTGCCAGCAGCTTAGGGGCGGGGGCCGACAAAAACATTCAGTACTTC.